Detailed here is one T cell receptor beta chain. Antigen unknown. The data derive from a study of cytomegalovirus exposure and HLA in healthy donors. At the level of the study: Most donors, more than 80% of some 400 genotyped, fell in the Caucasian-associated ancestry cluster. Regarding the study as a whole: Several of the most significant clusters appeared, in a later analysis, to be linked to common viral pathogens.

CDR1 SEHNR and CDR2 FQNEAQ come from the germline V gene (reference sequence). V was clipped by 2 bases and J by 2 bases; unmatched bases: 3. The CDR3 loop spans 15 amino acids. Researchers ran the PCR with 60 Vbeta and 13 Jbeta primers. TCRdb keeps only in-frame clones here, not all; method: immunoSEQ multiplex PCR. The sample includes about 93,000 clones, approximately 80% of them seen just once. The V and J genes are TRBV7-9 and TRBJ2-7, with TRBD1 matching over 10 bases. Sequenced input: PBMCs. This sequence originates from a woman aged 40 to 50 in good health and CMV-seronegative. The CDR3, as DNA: TGTGCCAGCAGCTTACGGGGACAGGGGACCTACGAGCAGTACTTC. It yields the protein CASSLRGQGTYEQYF.